This T cell receptor beta chain was observed in a study of CXCR3-negative and CXCR3-positive naive CD8 T cells. General study results and limits: Comparably high diversity was seen in both naive subsets, and much lower diversity in memory CD8+ cells. Researchers reported similar TRBV-TRBJ usage in naive CXCR3-negative and CXCR3-positive cells, though memory differed.

Points on this clonotype: What it binds is not known.

The CDR3 loop spans 17 amino acids. The TRB cDNA libraries were prepared by 5' RACE with UMI labels. TCRdb reprocessed the 5' RACE reads, keeping one entry per CDR3 protein, no DNA. The sample has over 100,000 distinct CDR3 sequences. Sample: naive CXCR3- CD8+ T cells from blood. Subset described: CD45RO-CCR7+CD27+CD95- naive CD8+ T cells lacking CXCR3 (TNR3-). The chain combines TRBV12-3 or TRBV12-4 with TRBJ2-1; there is no DNA to check the TCRdb D call of TRBD1. The sequence was obtained from a human donor in good health. Some clones in this sample may be carry-over from other donors' samples. The CDR3 region is CASSRDGTRSSYNEQFF.